One sample yielded the 8 T cell receptor beta chains listed below, sequenced in a study of blood T cell repertoires in COVID-19. The method was immunoSEQ multiplex PCR; TCRdb's version includes in-frame clones alone and lacks a portion of them. The profile shows around 260,000 clones, 88% of them singletons. Source material: peripheral blood. The receptors stem from a man aged 55 to 70 who had recovered from COVID-19.

This clone was counted a single time. This chain joins TRBV28 and TRBJ2-2; 7 positions agree with TRBD1. The CDR3 spans 15 residues. Per germline, CDR1 MDHEN and CDR2 SYDVKM. With 7 bases clipped from V and 5 bases from J, the junction kept 10 bases outside the gene matches. CDR3 sequence (DNA): TGTGCCAGCATCCCAGGGGGTTCGGGGACCGGGGAGCTGTTTTTT. Translating gives CASIPGGSGTGELFF. Combining the CDR3 with reference TRBV28 and TRBJ2-2 gives the whole variable domain DVKVTQSSRYLVKRTGEKVFLECVQDMDHENMFWYRQDPGLGLRLIYFSYDVKMKEKGDIPEGYSVSREKKERFSLILESASTNQTSMYLCASIPGGSGTGELFFGEGSRLTVL.

This clone occurred a few times. The V call is TRBV5-1, the J call TRBJ2-7; 7 bases are shared with TRBD1. After removal of 2 bases from V and 1 base from J, the junction contained 6 bases not matched to a gene. The CDR3 is made up of 15 amino acids. CDR1 SGHRS and CDR2 YFSETQ come from the germline V gene. The CDR3 region is CASSFNPGGSYEQYF. The DNA for the CDR3 is TGCGCCAGCAGCTTTAACCCAGGGGGATCCTACGAGCAGTACTTC. The full variable domain, rest sourced from reference TRBV5-1 and TRBJ2-7, is KAGVTQTPRYLIKTRGQQVTLSCSPISGHRSVSWYQQTPGQGLQFLFEYFSETQRNKGNFPGRFSGRQFSNSRSEMNVSTLELGDSALYLCASSFNPGGSYEQYFGPGTRLTVT.

This chain connects TRBV5-1 to TRBJ1-2, with D possibly TRBD1 on 5 matching bases. CDR3 length equals 15 residues. Germline V gene lookup returns CDR1 SGHRS and CDR2 YFSETQ. Between the trimmed V and J ends, which lost 0 bases and 6 bases, there was a span of 15 bases. The CDR3 is CASSLASGRVDGYTF. DNA of the CDR3: TGCGCCAGCAGCTTGGCCTCGGGCAGGGTGGATGGCTACACCTTC.

This chain connects TRBV5-1 to TRBJ2-7; 9 bases align to TRBD2. CDR3 length equals 16 residues. Unmatched junction bases numbered 10, after V lost 4 bases and J lost 2 bases. The V gene's germline CDR1 is SGHRS and CDR2 YFSETQ. As DNA, the CDR3 is TGCGCCAGCAGCCCCGCGGGGGGGCTAGGGCCCTACGAGCAGTACTTC. Translating it yields CASSPAGGLGPYEQYF.

A note on this clone: An end of the junction does not agree with germline; a read error may underlie this. CDR3 residues: CSVEEARDSGF. As DNA, the CDR3 is TGCAGCGTTGAAGAGGCCCGGGACTCCGGCTTC. The chain joins TRBV29-1 to TRBJ1-2; TRBD1 might be the D (5 bases). The CDR3 sequence is 11 residues long. CDR1 and CDR2 from the germline V gene are SQVTM and ANQGSEA.

The CDR3 bases are TGCGCCAGCAGCTTACAGTGGGACTATGGCTACACCTTC. Encoded protein: CASSLQWDYGYTF. The chain recombines TRBV5-1 with TRBJ1-2; D not resolved. Trimming cost V 2 bases and J 3 bases, with 8 bases left between them. CDR3 size: 13 residues. Germline CDR1 reads SGHRS; CDR2 reads YFSETQ.

The V call is TRBV29-1, the J call TRBJ2-1; TRBD1 might be the D (5 bases). Germline CDR1 is SQVTM and CDR2 is ANQGSEA. The CDR3 has 14 amino acids. Trimming cost V 1 base and J 0 bases, with 7 bases left between them. The CDR3 sequence: CSVEGQSSYNEQFF. CDR3 DNA: TGCAGCGTTGAAGGACAGAGCTCCTACAATGAGCAGTTCTTC.

The rearrangement uses TRBV6-2 or TRBV6-3 and TRBJ1-2, with D uncertain. CDR1 is MNHEY, CDR2 SVGEGT, per germline. The CDR3 is made up of 15 amino acids. The germline V and J ends were trimmed by 2 bases and 3 bases, with 13 bases remaining between them. The CDR3 sequence is CASSYVLFSHYGYTF. In nucleotides, the CDR3 is TGTGCCAGCAGTTACGTGCTATTTTCGCACTATGGCTACACCTTC.